The subject of this entry is one T cell receptor beta chain. The record originates from a study of blood T cell repertoires in COVID-19. V lost 6 bases, J lost 3 bases, and 9 bases stayed unmatched. Germline lookup yields CDR1 SQVTM and CDR2 ANQGSEA. This CDR3 has 15 residues. In the study's own analysis: Using reference gene primer amplification, nucleated cell counts were estimated. The method was immunoSEQ multiplex PCR; TCRdb's version includes in-frame clones alone and lacks a portion of them. The V and J calls and the clone size are those of that table, but D and trimming were determined from the DNA. The sample has about 140,000 clones, about 80% seen once; the top ten hold around 3.8%.

Sequencing was performed on peripheral blood. The receptor was derived from a man aged 65 to 85 who had recovered from COVID-19. The chain employs TRBV29-1 and TRBJ2-1, with 9 bases matching TRBD1. The CDR3 protein is CSVTPRDRDYNEQFF. CDR3 bases: TGCAGCGTCACCCCCCGGGACAGGGACTACAATGAGCAGTTCTTC.